Listed below are T cell receptor beta chains from one sample, sequenced in a study of human CD8 memory T cell subsets. TCRdb processed the 5' RACE reads again and assigns one entry to each CDR3 protein, with no DNA. The sample is made up of over 6,500 distinct CDR3 sequences, and the top ten hold around 19% of it. Sequencing was carried out using CD8+ T cells from PBMCs. All receptors derive from a human donor in good health. Both conserved end residues are part of each CDR3. Size is omitted from some rows. Given values are once, few, many or a class for expanded clones.

>TRBJ2-7|TRBV2|NA|14
CASSEGVNSYEQYF
>TRBJ2-7|TRBV28|medium-sized|14
CASSLGVHSSEQYF
>TRBJ2-2|TRBV7-3|NA|14
CASSPRGDTGELFF
>TRBJ2-5|TRBV4-3|NA|13
CASSQDLKETQYF
>TRBJ1-5|TRBV14|NA|18
CASSQATGGPRGNQPQHF
>TRBJ2-1|TRBV20-1|NA|17
CSARLIFSGRADNEQFF
>TRBJ2-7|TRBV24-1|NA|13
CATSARTGNEQYF
>TRBJ1-2|TRBV15|NA|15
CATSTTPGVDYGYTF
>TRBJ1-2|TRBV5-8|medium-sized|18
CASSLYVDRGFTNYGYTF
>TRBJ1-5|TRBV11-2|NA|16
CASSPGQDLSNQPQHF
>TRBJ2-1|TRBV20-1|medium-sized|16
CSARRMGGPSYNEQFF
>TRBJ2-7|TRBV20-1|medium-sized|13
CSARSISSYEQYF
>TRBJ2-5|TRBV5-1|NA|14
CASSQGIAEETQYF
>TRBJ2-2|TRBV11-1|NA|13
CASSFANTGELFF
>TRBJ2-1|TRBV7-9|NA|15
CASSSLDRESNEQFF
>TRBJ2-5|TRBV20-1|NA|14
CSAKTSGSQETQYF
>TRBJ2-7|TRBV4-3|NA|16
CASSQDRTGGPWEQYF
>TRBJ2-1|TRBV28|NA|15
CASTYPLAGGNEQFF
>TRBJ1-6|TRBV29-1|NA|11
CAVEVEGQLHF
>TRBJ2-1|TRBV14|NA|15
CASSQVSGSYNEQFF
>TRBJ2-7|TRBV28|NA|15
CASSPPVAATYEQYF
>TRBJ2-7|TRBV7-9|NA|15
CASSLVTGSSYEQYF
>TRBJ2-2|TRBV7-3|NA|13
CASSLDPTGELFF
>TRBJ2-3|TRBV27|NA|16
CASRLLGGVSTDTQYF
>TRBJ2-5|TRBV27|NA|16
CASSLSPVSWTETQYF
>TRBJ2-1|TRBV27|medium-sized|13
CASSLGTSGVQFF
>TRBJ2-1|TRBV29-1|medium-sized|21
CSVEDSGINDSPGGKYNEQFF
>TRBJ2-1|TRBV7-9|medium-sized|12
CASSPLRNEQFF
>TRBJ2-7|TRBV5-1|NA|13
CASSLNGAYEQYF
>TRBJ2-3|TRBV7-8|NA|15
CASSRGRASTDTQYF
>TRBJ2-7|TRBV20-1|NA|15
CSARDEGVQAYEQYF
>TRBJ2-1|TRBV11-3|medium-sized|13
CASSQIHGNEQFF
>TRBJ2-7|TRBV7-8|NA|15
CASSPERTGGYEQYF
>TRBJ1-2|TRBV7-9|medium-sized|15
CASSPESGTGSGYTF
>TRBJ1-3|TRBV5-5|NA|15
CASSLRVNSGNTIYF
>TRBJ1-5|TRBV7-3|medium-sized|15
CASSLSGQTNQPQHF
>TRBJ2-1|TRBV10-3|medium-sized|15
CAISASGENYNEQFF
>TRBJ1-1|TRBV14|medium-sized|15
CASSPQGALNTEAFF
>TRBJ2-7|TRBV4-2|NA|14
CASSQARSSYEQYF
>TRBJ2-1|TRBV5-5|NA|15
CASSRSGDSYNEQFF
>TRBJ2-5|TRBV5-1|medium-sized|18
CASSSGTGIRMAQETQYF
>TRBJ2-1|TRBV6-5|NA|13
CASSYSSGGEQFF
>TRBJ2-5|TRBV2|NA|12
CASREGQETQYF
>TRBJ1-2|TRBV19|NA|14
CASSFGSGVGGYTF
>TRBJ2-3|TRBV4-2|NA|14
CASSPGEMEDTQYF
>TRBJ2-1|TRBV28|NA|12
CASRLGQTEQFF
>TRBJ2-1|TRBV5-4|NA|15
CASSLGAGPKNEQFF
>TRBJ2-2|TRBV6-2/TRBV6-3|NA|15
CASNYPGLADGELFF
>TRBJ2-3|TRBV12-3/TRBV12-4|NA|17
CASSGLAGGPSTDTQYF
>TRBJ2-1|TRBV5-4|medium-sized|12
CAIRTGGNEQFF
>TRBJ2-2|TRBV7-3|NA|16
CASSLTGQRDDGELFF
>TRBJ2-7|TRBV9|NA|13
CASSAGQGREQYF
>TRBJ2-1|TRBV13|medium-sized|14
CASSPRRERNEQFF
>TRBJ2-5|TRBV2|NA|12
CASLLGGETQYF
>TRBJ2-3|TRBV28|NA|17
CASSLVGLAGEGNTQYF